This passage covers 8 T cell receptor beta chains from one sample sequenced in a study of vaccination and CD4 T cells after COVID-19. The study sequenced cultured CD4+ T cell DNA using the Oncomine TCR Beta short-read assay. TCRdb redid the calling of the PCR reads with MiXCR, one entry per CDR3 protein. There are 6,900 or so distinct CDR3 sequences in the sample; roughly 50% occur only once, and 31% lies in the top ten. Noted treatment: approximately nine-day PBMC culture with coronavirus spike peptide pools or control peptides (ViraFEST assay). Gathered ahead of the COVID-19 pandemic (2011-2018) were the CD4+ T cells of the unexposed donor. These receptors are not linked to any known antigen. Sequencing was performed on CD4+ T cells from blood, cultured in vitro. The receptors here all came from a human donor in good health.

The rearrangement uses TRBV30 and TRBJ1-1; D gene uncertain. Germline values: CDR1 GTSNPN, CDR2 SVGIG (reference sequence). Trimming stripped 1 base from V and 6 bases from J, with 6 bases between. The CDR3 has 11 amino acids. In DNA, the CDR3 is TGTGCCTGGAGTGCCCGCGCTGAAGCTTTCTTT. This gives the protein CAWSARAEAFF.

This clonotype was picked up a small number of times. CDR3 in amino acids: CASSFSAGGVETQYF. In nucleotides, the CDR3 is TGTGCCAGCAGCTTCTCCGCGGGGGGCGTAGAGACCCAGTACTTC. V usage is TRBV7-2 and J usage is TRBJ2-5; TRBD2 aligns across 8 bases. V lost 3 bases and J lost 4; bases outside the gene matches: 7. Germline V CDR1 and CDR2: SGHTA, FQGNSA. The CDR3 spans 15 residues. Full variable domain (outside the CDR3, taken from reference TRBV7-2 and TRBJ2-5): GAGVSQSPSNKVTEKGKDVELRCDPISGHTALYWYRQSLGQGLEFLIYFQGNSAPDKSGLPSDRFSAERTGGSVSTLTIQRTQQEDSAVYLCASSFSAGGVETQYFGPGTRLLVL.

The rearrangement uses TRBV5-4 and TRBJ1-6; 7 bases are shared with TRBD1. The CDR3 length is 14 residues. With 4 bases clipped from V and 6 bases from J, the junction kept 4 bases outside the gene matches. Germline V gene sequence: CDR1 SGHNT, CDR2 YYREEE (reference sequence). DNA for the CDR3: TGTGCCAGCAGCAGGGAGGGGGCTAATTCACCCCTCCACTTT. It translates to CASSREGANSPLHF.

The chain carries TRBV24-1 and TRBJ2-3, with D possibly being TRBD1 (6 bases). The ends were cut back, 4 bases at V and 6 bases at J, with 16 bases in the middle. Per the germline V gene, CDR1 is KGHDR and CDR2 is SFDVKD. This CDR3 is 15 amino acids long. The CDR3 here is CATSESWTDYDTQYF. For the CDR3, the DNA is TGTGCCACCAGTGAGTCTTGGACAGATTACGATACGCAGTATTTT.

The V call is TRBV6-1, the J call TRBJ2-4; TRBD2 aligns across 8 bases. Germline lookup yields CDR1 MNHNS and CDR2 SASEGT. The CDR3 is made up of 15 amino acids. Germline trimming cut 3 bases from V and 2 bases from J; bases unmatched to any gene: 3. CDR3 region: CASSEAGGTKNIQYF. The CDR3 DNA reads TGTGCCAGCAGTGAGGCGGGGGGCACCAAAAACATTCAGTACTTC.

The V and J genes are TRBV10-1 and TRBJ1-1; no clear D gene. From germline, CDR1 is WNHNN and CDR2 SYGVQD (reference sequence). V was cut by 6 bases and J by 0 bases, with 11 bases left in between. CDR3 length: 14 residues. In nucleotides, the CDR3 is TGCGCCAGCAGGGCGACTGGAATGAACACTGAAGCTTTCTTT. Protein sequence: CASRATGMNTEAFF.

This clonotype occurred a few times. CDR3 sequence reads: CASSKDRGSGYTF. The DNA of the CDR3 is TGTGCCAGTAGTAAGGACAGGGGTAGTGGCTACACCTTC. The chain has TRBV19 and TRBJ1-2, with 9 bases aligning to TRBD1. The V segment lost 4 bases and the J segment 7 bases; nucleotides outside the gene matches: 4. The CDR3 spans 13 residues. Looked up from germline, CDR1 is LNHDA and CDR2 is SQIVND (reference sequence).

The chain joins TRBV7-2 to TRBJ1-1, with D perhaps TRBD1 (6 bases). V shed 8 bases and J shed 4 bases, with 14 bases lying between them. The CDR3 consists of 13 residues. Germline values: CDR1 SGHTA, CDR2 FQGNSA. Here the CDR3 reads CASGGGAATEAFF. The CDR3 region has the DNA TGTGCCAGCGGCGGGGGGGCGGCCACTGAAGCTTTCTTT.